This TCR beta chain was captured in a study of spatial heterogeneity in lung cancer. Overall study findings and caveats: The number of expanded tumor alpha and beta chains correlated with mutation number.

This clonotype was seen at least ten times. What it recognizes is unknown. Time point specified: sample taken at primary tumor resection. TCRdb ran MiXCR on the 5' RACE reads and lists one entry per CDR3 protein. The sample includes some 97,000 distinct CDR3 sequences, 4.4% of them seen just once. The CDR3 is made up of 17 amino acids. After removal of 6 bases from V and 6 bases from J, the junction contained 15 bases not matched to a gene. The germline CDR1 and CDR2 sequences are SEHNR and FQNEAQ (reference sequence). This specimen consisted of lung tumor tissue, obtained at surgery. The chain carries TRBV7-9 and TRBJ2-1; 9 bases are a match to TRBD1. The sequence was collected from a male donor with early-stage non-small cell lung cancer. In DNA, the CDR3 is TGTGCCAGCAGGCGCCGCCCCGGGACAGGGACGACCAATGAGCAGTTCTTC. It encodes CASRRRPGTGTTNEQFF.